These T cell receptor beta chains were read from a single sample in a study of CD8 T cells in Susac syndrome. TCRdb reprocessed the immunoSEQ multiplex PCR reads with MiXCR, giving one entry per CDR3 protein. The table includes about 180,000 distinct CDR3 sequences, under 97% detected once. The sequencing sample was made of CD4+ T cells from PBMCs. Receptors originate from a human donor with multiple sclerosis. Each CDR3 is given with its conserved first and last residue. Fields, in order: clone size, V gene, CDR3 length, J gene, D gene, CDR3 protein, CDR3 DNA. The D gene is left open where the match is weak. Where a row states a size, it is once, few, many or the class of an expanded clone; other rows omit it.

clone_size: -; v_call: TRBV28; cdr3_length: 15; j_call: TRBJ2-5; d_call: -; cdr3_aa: CASSLVGAGQETQYF; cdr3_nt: TGTGCCAGCAGTTTAGTGGGGGCAGGCCAAGAGACCCAGTACTTC
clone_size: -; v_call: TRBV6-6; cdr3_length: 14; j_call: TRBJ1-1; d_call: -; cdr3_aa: CASSYTGRGGEAFF; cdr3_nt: TGTGCCAGCAGTTATACCGGTAGGGGTGGGGAAGCTTTCTTT
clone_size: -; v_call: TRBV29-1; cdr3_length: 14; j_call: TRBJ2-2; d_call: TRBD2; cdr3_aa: CSVGGLAGTGELFF; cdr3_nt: TGCAGCGTTGGAGGACTAGCGGGCACCGGGGAGCTGTTTTTT
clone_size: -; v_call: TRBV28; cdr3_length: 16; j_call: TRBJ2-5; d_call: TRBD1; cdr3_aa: CASSLWDRGGQETQYF; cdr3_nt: TGTGCCAGCAGTTTATGGGACAGGGGTGGGCAAGAGACCCAGTACTTC
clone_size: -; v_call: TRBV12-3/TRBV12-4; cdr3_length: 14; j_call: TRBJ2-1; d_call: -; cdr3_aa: CASHGNRVGSEQFF; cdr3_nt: TGTGCCAGCCATGGGAACAGGGTAGGAAGTGAGCAGTTCTTC
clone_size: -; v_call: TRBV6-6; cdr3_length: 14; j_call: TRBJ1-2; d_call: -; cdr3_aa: CASSSKGIGDGYTF; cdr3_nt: TGTGCCAGCAGTTCAAAGGGGATTGGGGATGGCTACACCTTC
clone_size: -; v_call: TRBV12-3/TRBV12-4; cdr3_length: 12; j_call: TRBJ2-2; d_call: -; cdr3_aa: CASRYNTGELFF; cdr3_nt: TGTGCCAGCAGATATAACACCGGGGAGCTGTTTTTT
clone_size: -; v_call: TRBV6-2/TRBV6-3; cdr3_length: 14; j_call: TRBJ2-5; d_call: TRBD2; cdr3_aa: CASGRGDRRDVQYF; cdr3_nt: TGTGCCAGCGGGCGGGGGGATCGCCGAGACGTCCAGTACTTC
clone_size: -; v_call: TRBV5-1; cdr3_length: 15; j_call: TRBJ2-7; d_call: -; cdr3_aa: CASSPGKGGPYEQYF; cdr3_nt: TGCGCCAGCAGCCCTGGTAAGGGGGGGCCCTACGAGCAGTACTTC
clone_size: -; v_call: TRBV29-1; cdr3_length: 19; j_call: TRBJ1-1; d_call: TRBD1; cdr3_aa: CSVEDLLREQGAWGTEAFF; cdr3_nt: TGCAGCGTTGAAGATCTTCTAAGGGAACAGGGGGCATGGGGCACTGAAGCTTTCTTT
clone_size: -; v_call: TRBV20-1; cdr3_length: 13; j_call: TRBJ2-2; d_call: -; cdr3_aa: CSAKRQGPGELFF; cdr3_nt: TGCAGTGCTAAAAGGCAGGGCCCCGGGGAGCTGTTTTTT
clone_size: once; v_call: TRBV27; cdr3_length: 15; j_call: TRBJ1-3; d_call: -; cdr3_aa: CASSLSGRIGNTIYF; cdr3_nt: TGTGCCAGCAGTTTATCTGGCAGGATTGGAAACACCATATATTTT
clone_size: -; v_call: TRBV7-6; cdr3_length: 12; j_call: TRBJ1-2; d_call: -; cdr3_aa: CASSPGYYGYTF; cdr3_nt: TGTGCCAGCAGCCCCGGATACTATGGCTACACCTTC
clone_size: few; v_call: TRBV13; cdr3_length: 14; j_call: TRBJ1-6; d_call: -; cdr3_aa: CASSRRQANSPLHF; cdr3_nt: TGTGCCAGCAGCCGTAGACAGGCTAATTCACCCCTCCACTTT
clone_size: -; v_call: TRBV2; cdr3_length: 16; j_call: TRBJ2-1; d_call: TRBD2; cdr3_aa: CASRALRGGSQNEQFF; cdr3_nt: TGTGCCAGCAGAGCATTGCGGGGGGGCAGCCAAAATGAGCAGTTCTTC
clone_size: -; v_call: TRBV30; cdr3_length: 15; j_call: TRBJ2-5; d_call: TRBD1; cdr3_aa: CAWSLDRRTSETQYF; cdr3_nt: TGTGCCTGGAGTTTGGACAGGAGGACATCAGAGACCCAGTACTTC
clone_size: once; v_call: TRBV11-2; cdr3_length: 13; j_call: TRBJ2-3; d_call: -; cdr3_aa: CASSLEFWDTQYF; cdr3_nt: TGTGCCAGCAGCTTAGAGTTTTGGGATACGCAGTATTTT
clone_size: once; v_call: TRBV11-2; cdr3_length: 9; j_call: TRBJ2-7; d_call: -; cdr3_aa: CASGREQYF; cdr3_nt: TGTGCCAGCGGCAGAGAGCAGTACTTC
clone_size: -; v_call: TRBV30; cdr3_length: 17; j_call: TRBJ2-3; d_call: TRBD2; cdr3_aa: CAWTRGLAGFSTDTQYF; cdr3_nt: TGTGCCTGGACCCGGGGACTAGCGGGGTTTAGCACAGATACGCAGTATTTT
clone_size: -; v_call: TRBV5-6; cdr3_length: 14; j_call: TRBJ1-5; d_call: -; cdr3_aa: CASSLRVSNQPQHF; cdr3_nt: TGTGCCAGCAGCTTGCGGGTTAGCAATCAGCCCCAGCATTTT
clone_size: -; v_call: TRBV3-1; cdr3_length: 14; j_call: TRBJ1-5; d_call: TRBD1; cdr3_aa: CASSPDRGDQPQHF; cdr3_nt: TGTGCCAGCAGCCCGGACAGGGGCGATCAGCCCCAGCATTTT
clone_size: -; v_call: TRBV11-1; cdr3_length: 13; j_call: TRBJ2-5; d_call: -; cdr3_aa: CASSFGYQETQYF; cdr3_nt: TGTGCCAGCAGCTTTGGCTACCAAGAGACCCAGTACTTC
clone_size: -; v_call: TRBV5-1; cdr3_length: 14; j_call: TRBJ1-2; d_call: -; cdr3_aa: CASSLGPELYGYTF; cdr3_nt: TGCGCCAGCAGCTTGGGACCAGAGCTCTATGGCTACACCTTC
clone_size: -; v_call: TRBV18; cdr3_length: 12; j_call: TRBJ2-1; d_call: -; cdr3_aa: CASSPMDNEQFF; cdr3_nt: TGTGCCAGCTCACCAATGGACAATGAGCAGTTCTTC
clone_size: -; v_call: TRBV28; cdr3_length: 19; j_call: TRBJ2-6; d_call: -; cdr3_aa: CASSFVYPGLGSGANVLTF; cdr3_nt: TGTGCCAGCAGTTTTGTGTATCCAGGGTTAGGTTCTGGGGCCAACGTCCTGACTTTC
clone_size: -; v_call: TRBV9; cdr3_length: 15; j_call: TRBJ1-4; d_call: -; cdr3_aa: CASSRRETTNEKLFF; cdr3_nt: TGTGCCAGCAGCCGGAGGGAAACAACTAATGAAAAACTGTTTTTT
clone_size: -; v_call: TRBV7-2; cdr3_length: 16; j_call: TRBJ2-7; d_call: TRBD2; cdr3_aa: CASSSRTSGGSYEQYF; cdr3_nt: TGTGCCAGCAGCTCGAGGACTAGCGGGGGCTCCTACGAGCAGTACTTC
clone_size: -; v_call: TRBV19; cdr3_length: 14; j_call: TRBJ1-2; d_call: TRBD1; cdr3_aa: CASSDRGVNYGYTF; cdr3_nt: TGTGCCAGTAGTGACAGGGGCGTTAACTATGGCTACACCTTC
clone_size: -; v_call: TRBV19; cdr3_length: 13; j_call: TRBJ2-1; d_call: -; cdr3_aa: CASSISTNYEQFF; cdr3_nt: TGTGCCAGTAGTATATCGACAAACTATGAGCAGTTCTTC
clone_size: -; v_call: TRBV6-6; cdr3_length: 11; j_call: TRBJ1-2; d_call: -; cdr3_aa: CASTYNYGYTF; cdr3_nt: TGTGCCAGCACCTACAACTATGGCTACACCTTC
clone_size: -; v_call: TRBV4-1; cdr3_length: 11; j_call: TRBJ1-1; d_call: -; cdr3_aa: CASSRGGAAFF; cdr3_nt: TGCGCCAGCAGCCGAGGGGGTGCGGCTTTCTTT